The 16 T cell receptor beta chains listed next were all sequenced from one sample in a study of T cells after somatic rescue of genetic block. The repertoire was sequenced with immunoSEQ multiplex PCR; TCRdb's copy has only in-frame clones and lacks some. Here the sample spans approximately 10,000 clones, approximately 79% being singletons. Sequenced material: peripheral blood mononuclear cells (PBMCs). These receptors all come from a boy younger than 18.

This CDR3 reads CASSVLQGGGYTF. Written as DNA, the CDR3 is TGTGCCAGCAGCGTCTTACAGGGGGGAGGCTACACCTTC. V and J are TRBV9 and TRBJ1-2, with 8 bases fitting TRBD1. Germline values: CDR1 SGDLS, CDR2 YYNGEE. With 2 bases clipped from V and 8 bases from J, the junction kept 5 bases outside the gene matches. CDR3 length: 13 residues. The whole variable domain, filled in from reference TRBV9 and TRBJ1-2, reads DSGVTQTPKHLITATGQRVTLRCSPRSGDLSVYWYQQSLDQGLQFLIQYYNGEERAKGNILERFSAQQFPDLHSELNLSSLELGDSALYFCASSVLQGGGYTFGSGTRLTVV.

DNA of the CDR3: TGCGCCAGCGGCCAGGCTAGCGGCTCCTACGAGCAGTACTTC. Protein: CASGQASGSYEQYF. The chain employs TRBV5-1 and TRBJ2-7; 7 bases are a match to TRBD2. This CDR3 is 14 amino acids long. Germline CDR1 SGHRS, CDR2 YFSETQ. The V and J ends lost 7 bases and 0 bases, in that order; junction bases with no gene match: 7. The complete variable domain, with remaining parts taken from reference TRBV5-1 and TRBJ2-7, reads KAGVTQTPRYLIKTRGQQVTLSCSPISGHRSVSWYQQTPGQGLQFLFEYFSETQRNKGNFPGRFSGRQFSNSRSEMNVSTLELGDSALYLCASGQASGSYEQYFGPGTRLTVT.

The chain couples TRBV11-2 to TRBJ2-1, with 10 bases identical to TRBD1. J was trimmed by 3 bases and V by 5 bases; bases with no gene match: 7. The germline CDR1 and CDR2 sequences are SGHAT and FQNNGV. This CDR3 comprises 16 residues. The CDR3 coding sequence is TGTGCCAGCAGCCCCGTGGGACAGGGGTACTACAATGAGCAGTTCTTC. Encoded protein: CASSPVGQGYYNEQFF.

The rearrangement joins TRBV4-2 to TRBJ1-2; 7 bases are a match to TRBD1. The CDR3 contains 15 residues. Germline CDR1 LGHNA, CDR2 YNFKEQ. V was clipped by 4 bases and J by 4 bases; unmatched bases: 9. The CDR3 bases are TGTGCCAGCAGCCCGCCCGGGACAGCTTCCTATGGCTACACCTTC. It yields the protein CASSPPGTASYGYTF.

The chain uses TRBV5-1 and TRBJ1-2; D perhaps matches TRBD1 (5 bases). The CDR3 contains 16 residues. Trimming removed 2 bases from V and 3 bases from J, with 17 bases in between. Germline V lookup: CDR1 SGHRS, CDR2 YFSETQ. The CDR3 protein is CASSFVIGTGDYGYTF. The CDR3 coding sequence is TGCGCCAGCAGCTTCGTGATAGGGACGGGAGACTATGGCTACACCTTC.

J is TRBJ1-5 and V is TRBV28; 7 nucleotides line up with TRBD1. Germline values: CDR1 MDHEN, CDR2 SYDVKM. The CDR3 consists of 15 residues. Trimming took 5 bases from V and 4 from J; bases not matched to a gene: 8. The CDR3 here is CASSPGTVPNQPQHF. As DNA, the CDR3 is TGTGCCAGCAGTCCCGGGACAGTCCCAAATCAGCCCCAGCATTTT.

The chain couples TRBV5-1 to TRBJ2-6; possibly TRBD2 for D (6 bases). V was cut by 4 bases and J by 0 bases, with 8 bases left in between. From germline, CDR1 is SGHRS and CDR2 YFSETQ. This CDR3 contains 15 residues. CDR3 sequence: CASSGTGSGANVLTF. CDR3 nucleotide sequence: TGCGCCAGCAGCGGGACTGGCTCTGGGGCCAACGTCCTGACTTTC.

The CDR3 sequence: CASRHLRQGLTLYTGELFF. As DNA, the CDR3 is TGTGCCAGCAGACATTTGAGGCAAGGACTCACTCTTTACACCGGGGAGCTGTTTTTT. V gene TRBV21-1 combines with J gene TRBJ2-2; the table's D gene call, TRBD2, was not cross checked with the DNA. TRBV21-1 is a recognized pseudogene. This CDR3 has 19 residues.

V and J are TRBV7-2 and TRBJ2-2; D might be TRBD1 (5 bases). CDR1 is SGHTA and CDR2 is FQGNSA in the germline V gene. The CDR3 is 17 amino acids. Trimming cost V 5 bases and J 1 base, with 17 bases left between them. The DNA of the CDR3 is TGTGCCAGCAGCCTGGCAGGGATCGGTATGAACACCGGGGAGCTGTTTTTT. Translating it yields CASSLAGIGMNTGELFF.

In nucleotides, the CDR3 is TGTGCCAGCAGCGTAGGGGTTAGCGGGGGCCAAGAGACCCAGTACTTC. It specifies CASSVGVSGGQETQYF. The chain joins TRBV9 to TRBJ2-5; 9 positions agree with TRBD2. The CDR3 is made up of 16 amino acids. Germline V gives CDR1 SGDLS, CDR2 YYNGEE. The V segment lost 0 bases and the J segment 1 base; nucleotides outside the gene matches: 4.

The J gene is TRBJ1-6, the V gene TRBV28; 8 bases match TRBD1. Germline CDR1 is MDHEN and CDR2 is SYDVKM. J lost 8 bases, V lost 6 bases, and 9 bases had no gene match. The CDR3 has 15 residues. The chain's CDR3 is CASSPRTGNHSPLHF. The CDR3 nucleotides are TGTGCCAGCAGCCCCCGGACAGGGAACCATTCACCCCTCCACTTT.

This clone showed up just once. The CDR3 DNA reads as TGCGCCAGCAGTCAATGCGGACTAGCGGGAAAAGAGACCCAGTACTTC. It is translated as CASSQCGLAGKETQYF. This sequence joins TRBV23-1 and TRBJ2-5; 12 bases line up with TRBD2. TRBV23-1 is treated as an ORF (open reading frame) with a function not yet certain. The CDR3 sequence is 16 residues long. Losses at the gene ends were 1 base for V and 3 bases for J; bases not matched to a gene: 3.

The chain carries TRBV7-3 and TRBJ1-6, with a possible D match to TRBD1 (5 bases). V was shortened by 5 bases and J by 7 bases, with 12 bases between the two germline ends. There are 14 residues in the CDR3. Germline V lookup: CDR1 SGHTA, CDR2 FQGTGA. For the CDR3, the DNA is TGTGCCAGCAGCCTAAAAGGGGAGAATTCACCCCTCCACTTT. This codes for CASSLKGENSPLHF.

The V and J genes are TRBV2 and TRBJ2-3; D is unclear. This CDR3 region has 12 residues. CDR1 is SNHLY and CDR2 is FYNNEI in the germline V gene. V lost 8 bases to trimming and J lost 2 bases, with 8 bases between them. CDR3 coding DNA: TGTGCCAGCGGTCCCCTCACAGATACGCAGTATTTT. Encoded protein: CASGPLTDTQYF. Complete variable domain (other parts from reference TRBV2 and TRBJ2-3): EPEVTQTPSHQVTQMGQEVILRCVPISNHLYFYWYRQILGQKVEFLVSFYNNEISEKSEIFDDQFSVERPDGSNFTLKIRSTKLEDSAMYFCASGPLTDTQYFGPGTRLTVL.

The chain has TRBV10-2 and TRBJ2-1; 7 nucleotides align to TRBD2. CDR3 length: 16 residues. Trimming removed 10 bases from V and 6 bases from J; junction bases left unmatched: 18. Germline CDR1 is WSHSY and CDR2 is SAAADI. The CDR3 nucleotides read TGCGCCACCTTTCCCTGGCAGGGAGGGGTACGCAATGAGCAGTTCTTC. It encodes CATFPWQGGVRNEQFF.

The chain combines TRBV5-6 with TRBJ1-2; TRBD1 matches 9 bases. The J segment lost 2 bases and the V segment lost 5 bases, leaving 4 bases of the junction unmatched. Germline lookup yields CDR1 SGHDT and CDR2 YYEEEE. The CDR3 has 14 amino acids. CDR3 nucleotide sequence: TGTGCCAGCAGGGGACAGGGACAGAACTATGGCTACACCTTC. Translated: CASRGQGQNYGYTF.